These 13 T cell receptor beta chains share one sample of origin, sequenced in a study of long-term antiretroviral therapy in people with HIV (dated by TCRdb to the early 2020s). The immunoSEQ hsTCRB v3.0 assay was used at survey level resolution to sequence the TRB variable region. What TCRdb holds here is the immuneACCESS table cut down to in-frame rearrangements. Part of the clones is not present; checked against another copy, under half of the missing clones reflect an unresolved V gene, and the others are unexplained. Within this sample are tens of thousands of clones, with 82% of them counted one time only. The ten largest make up approximately 14% of the sample. The input for sequencing was unsorted PBMCs, taken 0.3 years after starting antiretroviral therapy. These receptors were taken from a young man with HIV.

The J gene is TRBJ1-3, the V gene TRBV7-9; D is perhaps TRBD1 (5 bases). This CDR3 comprises 15 residues. Germline V gives CDR1 SEHNR, CDR2 FQNEAQ (reference sequence). The V end lost 6 bases, the J end lost 0 bases, and 12 bases lay between the germline ends. The CDR3 sequence is CASSQGTPSGNTIYF. CDR3 DNA: TGTGCCAGCAGTCAGGGAACTCCCTCTGGAAACACCATATATTTT.

This chain joins TRBV29-1 and TRBJ1-4, with 7 bases fitting TRBD1. The CDR3 sequence is 14 residues long. The J segment lost 7 bases and the V segment lost 4 bases, leaving 9 bases of the junction unmatched. Germline CDR1 SQVTM, CDR2 ANQGSEA. The CDR3 DNA reads TGCAGCGTTGCGGTAGGGGGCGGGGGTGAAAAACTGTTTTTT. Its translation is CSVAVGGGGEKLFF.

The chain employs TRBV7-8 and TRBJ2-7; D not certain. Trimming left V 5 bases short and J 1 base short, with 12 bases between. This CDR3 comprises 14 residues. Germline CDR1 is SGHVS and CDR2 is FQNEAQ. The CDR3 spells CASSPEDGSYEQYF. The CDR3 nucleotides are TGTGCCAGCAGCCCCGAGGACGGTTCCTACGAGCAGTACTTC.

The CDR3 bases are TGTGCCAGCAGCCCCGGTCGCTCACTTTACGAGCAGTACTTC. Protein: CASSPGRSLYEQYF. V and J are TRBV6-5 and TRBJ2-7; D unclear. Between the trimmed V and J ends, which lost 6 bases and 4 bases, there was a span of 16 bases. The CDR3 totals 14 residues. Germline assignment: CDR1 MNHEY and CDR2 SVGAGI.

The chain links TRBV11-2 to TRBJ1-6; a possible D gene is TRBD1 (5 bases). Looked up from germline, CDR1 is SGHAT and CDR2 is FQNNGV. V lost 0 bases to trimming and J lost 7 bases, with 16 bases between them. The CDR3 has 17 residues. CDR3 sequence (DNA): TGTGCCAGCAGCTTAGATCCCCCGACAGCCTCGAATTCACCCCTCCACTTT. This encodes CASSLDPPTASNSPLHF.

V usage is TRBV5-1 and J usage is TRBJ2-1; D ambiguous. Per the germline V gene, CDR1 is SGHRS and CDR2 is YFSETQ. V lost 4 bases and J 0 bases, leaving 23 bases between the germline ends. This CDR3 contains 19 residues. The CDR3 spells CASSPYSLDERSSYNEQFF. The CDR3 nucleotides are TGCGCCAGCAGCCCGTATTCCCTAGATGAGAGGAGCTCCTACAATGAGCAGTTCTTC.

The J gene is TRBJ2-3, the V gene TRBV7-8, with a possible D match to TRBD2 (6 bases). The ends were cut back, 4 bases at V and 0 bases at J, with 14 bases in the middle. The CDR3 is made up of 16 amino acids. The germline CDR1 and CDR2 sequences are SGHVS and FQNEAQ. CDR3 sequence reads: CASSSLGGWSTDTQYF. CDR3 nucleotides: TGTGCCAGCAGCTCCTTGGGAGGTTGGAGCACAGATACGCAGTATTTT. Complete variable domain (other parts from reference TRBV7-8 and TRBJ2-3): GAGVSQSPRYKVAKRGQDVALRCDPISGHVSLFWYQQALGQGPEFLTYFQNEAQLDKSGLPSDRFFAERPEGSVSTLKIQRTQQEDSAVYLCASSSLGGWSTDTQYFGPGTRLTVL.

The gene calls are TRBV27 and TRBJ2-3, with TRBD2 matching 7 bases. Germline-derived CDR1 and CDR2 are MNHEY and SMNVEV (reference sequence). The V segment lost 6 bases and the J segment 1 base; nucleotides outside the gene matches: 4. This CDR3 has 14 residues. The CDR3 here is CASRAGIRTDTQYF. CDR3 nucleotide sequence: TGTGCCAGCAGAGCGGGGATCCGCACAGATACGCAGTATTTT.

The V gene is TRBV27, the J gene TRBJ1-4; D uncertain. Between the trimmed V and J ends, which lost 5 bases and 4 bases, there was a span of 14 bases. CDR3 length equals 15 residues. Per germline, CDR1 MNHEY and CDR2 SMNVEV (reference sequence). CDR3 nucleotide sequence: TGTGCCAGCAGTCAAACAGTAGTCCTTAATGAAAAACTGTTTTTT. Amino acid sequence: CASSQTVVLNEKLFF.

This chain uses TRBV2 with TRBJ1-2; TRBD1 matches 7 bases. The CDR3 is 13 amino acids. Trimming cost V 6 bases and J 0 bases; bases outside gene matches: 1. Looked up from germline, CDR1 is SNHLY and CDR2 is FYNNEI. The CDR3 sequence: CASRQGANYGYTF. The CDR3 DNA reads TGTGCCAGCAGGCAGGGGGCTAACTATGGCTACACCTTC. Looking up the rest from reference TRBV2 and TRBJ1-2 gives the full variable domain: EPEVTQTPSHQVTQMGQEVILRCVPISNHLYFYWYRQILGQKVEFLVSFYNNEISEKSEIFDDQFSVERPDGSNFTLKIRSTKLEDSAMYFCASRQGANYGYTFGSGTRLTVV.

The chain carries TRBV6-6 and TRBJ1-6; D gene unclear. This CDR3 contains 15 residues. Looked up from germline, CDR1 is MNHNY and CDR2 is SVGAGI (reference sequence). Trimming cost V 0 bases and J 5 bases, with 8 bases left between them. The CDR3 here is CASSYSGQDNSPLHF. CDR3 sequence (DNA): TGTGCCAGCAGTTACTCTGGGCAGGATAATTCACCCCTCCACTTT.

The rearrangement uses TRBV2 and TRBJ1-3; 8 bases line up with TRBD1. This CDR3 region has 17 residues. Germline CDR1 reads SNHLY; CDR2 reads FYNNEI. Trimming cost V 3 bases and J 7 bases; bases outside gene matches: 14. The chain's CDR3 is CASSEVRGPPLVNTIYF. DNA of the CDR3: TGTGCCAGCAGTGAGGTCAGGGGGCCCCCTCTTGTGAACACCATATATTTT.

The chain employs TRBV7-3 and TRBJ1-5; 9 nucleotides line up with TRBD1. V trimming: 5 bases; J trimming: 6 bases; junction bases outside the gene matches: 5. The CDR3 runs 14 residues. Germline CDR1 SGHTA, CDR2 FQGTGA. The CDR3 here is CASSAQGAGQPQHF. CDR3 in DNA: TGTGCCAGCAGCGCACAGGGGGCCGGTCAGCCCCAGCATTTT.